This entry describes one TCR beta chain. Its target is unknown. These data originate in a study of cytomegalovirus exposure and HLA in healthy donors. Broader study findings: Compared with the approximately 680-donor mean, an Asian-associated ancestry cluster reportedly had fewer N-insertions, according to a later analysis.

Germline V gene data show CDR1 as LGHNA and CDR2 as YSLEER. Trimming removed 4 bases from V and 2 bases from J; junction bases left unmatched: 10. CDR3 size: 18 residues. Use of 60 Vbeta and 13 Jbeta primers characterized the PCR. Method: immunoSEQ multiplex PCR; TCRdb's copy keeps in-frame clones and lacks some. The top ten clones hold approximately 2.8% of a sample with around 150,000 clones, over 70% of them seen once. The receptor was isolated from a male donor in good health and CMV-seronegative. What was sequenced was PBMCs. V is TRBV4-3 and J is TRBJ2-3; 12 nucleotides line up with TRBD2. The CDR3 coding sequence is TGCGCCAGCAGCCTTGGACTAGCGGGGAGCCGCTCCACAGATACGCAGTATTTT. Its protein product is CASSLGLAGSRSTDTQYF.